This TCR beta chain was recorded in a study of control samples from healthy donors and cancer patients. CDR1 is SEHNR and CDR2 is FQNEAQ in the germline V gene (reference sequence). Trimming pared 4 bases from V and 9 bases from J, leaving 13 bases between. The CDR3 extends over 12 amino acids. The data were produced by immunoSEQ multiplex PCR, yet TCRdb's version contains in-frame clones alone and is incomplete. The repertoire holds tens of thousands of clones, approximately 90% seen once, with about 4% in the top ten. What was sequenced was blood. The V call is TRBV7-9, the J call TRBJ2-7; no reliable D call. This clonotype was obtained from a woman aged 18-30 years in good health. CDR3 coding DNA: TGTGCCAGCAGCTCCAACAGCGAGACGCAGTACTTC. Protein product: CASSSNSETQYF.